A single TCR beta chain is shown here with its context. The CDR3 runs to 15 residues. Germline CDR1 reads MRHNA; CDR2 reads SNTAGT. Trimming took 2 bases from V and 1 from J; bases not matched to a gene: 1. The data stem from a study of blood T cell repertoires in COVID-19. Looking at the study overall: Samples of COVID-19 (acute and convalescent) were obtained from the United States, Italy and Spain. The cDNA or gDNA used as material had been derived from T cells, B-cell-depleted T cells, or PBMCs.

Method: immunoSEQ multiplex PCR; TCRdb's copy keeps in-frame clones and lacks some. The sample has about 230,000 clones; over 70% are singletons. Source material: peripheral blood. The rearrangement uses TRBV6-4 and TRBJ2-1; TRBD1 aligns across 8 bases. The sequence derives from a woman older than 75 with acute or convalescent COVID-19. CDR3 nucleotides: TGTGCCAGCAGTGACACAGGGGGATCCTACAATGAGCAGTTCTTC. It is translated as CASSDTGGSYNEQFF.